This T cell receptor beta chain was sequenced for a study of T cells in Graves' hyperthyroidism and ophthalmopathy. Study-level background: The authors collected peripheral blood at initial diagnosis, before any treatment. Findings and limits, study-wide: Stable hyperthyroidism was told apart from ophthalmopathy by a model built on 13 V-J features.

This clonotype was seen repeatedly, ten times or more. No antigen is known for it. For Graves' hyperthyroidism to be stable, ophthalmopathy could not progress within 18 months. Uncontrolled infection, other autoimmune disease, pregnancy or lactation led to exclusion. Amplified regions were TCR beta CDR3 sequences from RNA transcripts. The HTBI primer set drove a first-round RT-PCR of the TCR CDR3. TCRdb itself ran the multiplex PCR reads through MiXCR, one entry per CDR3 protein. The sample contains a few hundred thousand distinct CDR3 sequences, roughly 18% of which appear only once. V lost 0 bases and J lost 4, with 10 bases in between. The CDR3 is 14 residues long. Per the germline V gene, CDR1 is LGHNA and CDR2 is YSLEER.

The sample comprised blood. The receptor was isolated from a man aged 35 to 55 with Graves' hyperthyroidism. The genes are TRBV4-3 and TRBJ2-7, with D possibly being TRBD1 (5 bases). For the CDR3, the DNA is TGCGCCAGCAGCCAAGATGAAGGGGCATACGAGCAGTACTTC. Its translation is CASSQDEGAYEQYF.